These 20 T cell receptor beta chains were sequenced from one sample in a study of cytomegalovirus exposure and HLA in healthy donors. The PCR ran on 60 Vbeta and 13 Jbeta primers. Libraries were prepared by immunoSEQ multiplex PCR; TCRdb keeps only in-frame clonotypes and omits some of them. The repertoire holds under 200,000 clones, with 75% to 90% as singletons. The specimen sequenced was PBMCs. The receptor set was obtained from a woman aged 25 to 39 in good health and CMV-seronegative.

This clone occurred a few times. The V and J genes are TRBV2 and TRBJ2-1, with 7 bases matching TRBD2. The CDR3 totals 14 residues. The germline V gene has CDR1 SNHLY and CDR2 FYNNEI. V shed 4 bases, J shed 6 bases, and the junction held 6 bases outside the gene matches. Here the CDR3 DNA reads TGTGCCAGCAGTGGAGGACTAGGGGCCAATGAGCAGTTCTTC. Its protein is CASSGGLGANEQFF.

This sequence joins TRBV29-1 and TRBJ2-7, with 11 bases that match TRBD2. The J segment lost 5 bases and the V segment lost 7 bases, leaving 7 bases of the junction unmatched. Germline V CDR1 and CDR2: SQVTM, ANQGSEA. The CDR3 has 13 residues. CDR3 bases: TGCAGCGCAAAACTAGCGGGAGTGAACGAGCAGTACTTC. Amino acids: CSAKLAGVNEQYF.

This clone was observed a handful of times. The chain couples TRBV19 to TRBJ2-7; D is possibly TRBD2 (6 bases). CDR1 is LNHDA, CDR2 SQIVND, per germline (reference sequence). There are 12 residues in the CDR3. V lost 3 bases, J lost 3 bases, and 6 bases lay in between. The CDR3 loop is CASSMRGYEQYF. As DNA, the CDR3 is TGTGCCAGTAGTATGCGGGGCTACGAGCAGTACTTC. Supplemented by reference TRBV19 and TRBJ2-7, the full variable domain reads DGGITQSPKYLFRKEGQNVTLSCEQNLNHDAMYWYRQDPGQGLRLIYYSQIVNDFQKGDIAEGYSVSREKKESFPLTVTSAQKNPTAFYLCASSMRGYEQYFGPGTRLTVT.

The chain links TRBV6-1 to TRBJ2-1; 9 bases line up with TRBD2. The CDR3 is 14 amino acids. Germline lookup yields CDR1 MNHNS and CDR2 SASEGT. V trimming: 4 bases; J trimming: 5 bases; junction bases outside the gene matches: 3. CDR3 nucleotides: TGTGCCAGCAGTGCGGGACTAGCCCACAATGAGCAGTTCTTC. Its translation: CASSAGLAHNEQFF.

This chain joins TRBV28 and TRBJ1-2; 7 positions agree with TRBD1. From germline, CDR1 is MDHEN and CDR2 SYDVKM. The length of the CDR3 is 13 residues. The J segment lost 8 bases and the V segment lost 6 bases, leaving 9 bases of the junction unmatched. In DNA form, the CDR3 reads TGTGCCAGCAGCCCCACAGGGGCTTGGGGCTACACCTTC. This sequence encodes CASSPTGAWGYTF.

The gene calls are TRBV19 and TRBJ1-1, with D hard to call. CDR3 length: 12 amino acids. Germline V gene lookup returns CDR1 LNHDA and CDR2 SQIVND (reference sequence). The V and J ends lost 7 bases and 5 bases respectively, with 11 bases between them. The CDR3 nucleotides read TGTGCCAGTAAATCCGGGAGAACTGAAGCTTTCTTT. Its translation: CASKSGRTEAFF.

CDR3 sequence reads: CARINRERNQPQHF. CDR3 nucleotides: TGCGCCAGAATTAACAGGGAGCGAAATCAGCCCCAGCATTTT. The chain joins TRBV23-1 to TRBJ1-5; D is possibly TRBD1 (6 bases). TRBV23-1 is known as an ORF, though its function is uncertain. V was pared by 9 bases and J by 4 bases, with 16 bases between. The CDR3 covers 14 residues.

This chain uses TRBV19 with TRBJ2-6, with TRBD1 matching over 9 bases. Germline V lookup: CDR1 LNHDA, CDR2 SQIVND (reference sequence). The CDR3 covers 17 residues. Trimming cost V 9 bases and J 0 bases; bases outside gene matches: 9. The CDR3 loop reads CASNWGQGISGANVLTF. CDR3 DNA sequence: TGTGCCAGCAACTGGGGACAGGGAATCTCTGGGGCCAACGTCCTGACTTTC.

The count of this clone is one. The chain employs TRBV5-1 and TRBJ1-4; D perhaps matches TRBD1 (5 bases). With 1 base removed from V and 4 bases from J, the gap between germline ends came to 11 bases. In germline, CDR1 is SGHRS, CDR2 YFSETQ. The CDR3 is 15 amino acids. The CDR3 DNA reads TGCGCCAGCAGCTTGAACGGGGGTGGTAATGAAAAACTGTTTTTT. Translating gives CASSLNGGGNEKLFF.

The chain carries TRBV4-2 and TRBJ2-7; D might be TRBD1 (5 bases). The germline V gene has CDR1 LGHNA and CDR2 YNFKEQ. With 2 bases removed from V and 6 bases from J, the gap between germline ends came to 8 bases. The CDR3 sequence is 12 residues long. This chain's CDR3 is CASSQQGREQYF. Written as DNA, the CDR3 is TGTGCCAGCAGCCAACAGGGTCGCGAGCAGTACTTC.

V gene TRBV28 combines with J gene TRBJ1-6; TRBD1 is a possible D gene (5 bases). The V end was cut by 8 bases, the J end by 9 bases, with 11 bases between. CDR1 and CDR2 from the germline V gene are MDHEN and SYDVKM. The CDR3 is 12 residues long. The CDR3 nucleotides read TGTGCCAGCGGGTGGGGGGGTTCACCCCTCCACTTT. Residues: CASGWGGSPLHF.

The chain recombines TRBV6-6 with TRBJ2-7; D may be TRBD1 (5 bases). The V end lost 2 bases, the J end lost 3 bases, and 8 bases lay between the germline ends. The germline V gene encodes CDR1 MNHNY and CDR2 SVGAGI (reference sequence). The CDR3 is 13 amino acids. In DNA form, the CDR3 reads TGTGCCAGCAGTTACGACAGTGTCTACGAGCAGTACTTC. Residues: CASSYDSVYEQYF.

The V and J genes are TRBV5-6 and TRBJ2-1; 10 nucleotides agree with TRBD1. Germline CDR1 SGHDT, CDR2 YYEEEE. J lost 3 bases, V lost 2 bases, and 2 bases had no gene match. The CDR3 contains 15 residues. The CDR3 is CASSFGTGVYNEQFF. The CDR3 DNA follows: TGTGCCAGCAGCTTCGGGACAGGGGTCTACAATGAGCAGTTCTTC. The whole variable domain, filled in from reference TRBV5-6 and TRBJ2-1, reads DAGVTQSPTHLIKTRGQQVTLRCSPKSGHDTVSWYQQALGQGPQFIFQYYEEEERQRGNFPDRFSGHQFPNYSSELNVNALLLGDSALYLCASSFGTGVYNEQFFGPGTRLTVL.

The chain recombines TRBV11-2 with TRBJ2-4, with 9 bases matching TRBD2. Losses at the gene ends were 5 bases for V and 8 bases for J; bases not matched to a gene: 19. This CDR3 is 18 amino acids long. The germline V gene has CDR1 SGHAT and CDR2 FQNNGV. The CDR3 bases are TGTGCCAGCAGCGCGTTCCCTAATCTTAGCGGGAGAGGAGACATTCAGTACTTC. Translating gives CASSAFPNLSGRGDIQYF.

The J gene is TRBJ2-3, the V gene TRBV7-8, with D tentatively TRBD1 (6 bases). The germline CDR1 and CDR2 sequences are SGHVS and FQNEAQ. The CDR3 spans 17 residues. Trimming left V 3 bases short and J 6 bases short, with 22 bases between. CDR3 residues: CASSLSTGYSEADTQYF. CDR3 DNA sequence: TGTGCCAGCAGCTTGAGCACAGGGTACTCGGAGGCTGATACGCAGTATTTT. The variable domain in full, with the rest retrieved from reference TRBV7-8 and TRBJ2-3, is GAGVSQSPRYKVAKRGQDVALRCDPISGHVSLFWYQQALGQGPEFLTYFQNEAQLDKSGLPSDRFFAERPEGSVSTLKIQRTQQEDSAVYLCASSLSTGYSEADTQYFGPGTRLTVL.

The chain joins TRBV7-9 to TRBJ2-7, with D unresolved. V was shortened by 2 bases and J by 1 base, with 12 bases between the two germline ends. Germline CDR1 is SEHNR and CDR2 is FQNEAQ (reference sequence). There are 15 residues in the CDR3. This CDR3 reads CASSLWQEDSYEQYF. In DNA form, the CDR3 reads TGTGCCAGCAGCTTATGGCAAGAGGATTCCTACGAGCAGTACTTC.

V and J are TRBV29-1 and TRBJ2-1; 7 nucleotides align to TRBD2. The ends lost 3 bases at V and 4 bases at J; junction bases unmatched: 9. Germline assignment: CDR1 SQVTM and CDR2 ANQGSEA. The CDR3 covers 15 residues. CDR3 DNA: TGCAGCGTTGATAATAGGGGACTACCGTACAATGAGCAGTTCTTC. This translates into CSVDNRGLPYNEQFF.

V usage is TRBV25-1 and J usage is TRBJ1-5; D unresolved. The CDR3 is 13 residues long. Trimming shortened V by 4 bases and J by 0 bases, and 4 bases separated the two germline ends. Per germline, CDR1 MGHDK and CDR2 SYGVNS. The CDR3 region has the DNA TGTGCCAGCAGTGTGAGTAGCAATCAGCCCCAGCATTTT. Its protein is CASSVSSNQPQHF.

This clone was seen more than once but under ten times. The rearrangement joins TRBV6-4 to TRBJ1-4; TRBD1 is a possible D gene (5 bases). With 5 bases removed from V and 11 bases from J, the gap between germline ends came to 15 bases. Germline lookup yields CDR1 MRHNA and CDR2 SNTAGT. The length of the CDR3 is 13 residues. CDR3 sequence: CASSPRGVKKLFF. CDR3 coding DNA: TGTGCCAGCAGTCCCCGGGGGGTGAAGAAACTGTTTTTT.

Here the CDR3 DNA reads TGTGCCAGCAGTTACTCGAACAGGGGGTTGGGTGATACGCAGTATTTT. This translates into CASSYSNRGLGDTQYF. The chain couples TRBV6-6 to TRBJ2-3, with 8 positions matching TRBD1. CDR1 and CDR2 (germline): MNHNY, SVGAGI (reference sequence). V trimming: 0 bases; J trimming: 6 bases; junction bases outside the gene matches: 8. The CDR3 is made up of 16 amino acids.